These 12 T cell receptor beta chains originate from one sample sequenced in a study of identifying expanded T cells in peripheral blood. TCRdb keeps only in-frame clones here, not all; method: immunoSEQ multiplex PCR. The sample gives around 100,000 clones, over 80% of which show up once; just over 5.5% is in the top ten. The sample consisted of blood. The receptors originated from a person aged 18 to 70 in good health.

The chain uses TRBV18 and TRBJ1-2; the match to TRBD1 covers 9 bases. This CDR3 spans 17 amino acids. Trimming took 3 bases from V and 2 from J; bases not matched to a gene: 10. In germline, CDR1 is KGHSH, CDR2 LQKENI. CDR3 residues: CASSPFPGQGRNYGYTF. The CDR3 DNA reads TGTGCCAGCTCACCTTTCCCCGGACAGGGGAGGAACTATGGCTACACCTTC.

This chain connects TRBV27 to TRBJ1-1; D is undetermined. Trimming took 2 bases from V and 2 from J, leaving 6 bases between them. Germline V gene data show CDR1 as MNHEY and CDR2 as SMNVEV (reference sequence). The length of the CDR3 is 13 residues. The CDR3 is CASSLNPNTEAFF. The CDR3 coding sequence is TGTGCCAGCAGTTTAAACCCTAACACTGAAGCTTTCTTT.

This clone is a singleton in its sample. The chain has TRBV5-4 and TRBJ1-2, with a tentative D call TRBD1 (5 bases). From germline, CDR1 is SGHNT and CDR2 YYREEE (reference sequence). Trimming removed 4 bases from V and 7 bases from J, with 17 bases in between. The CDR3 is 14 amino acids. This CDR3 is CASSPDRTSFGYTF. In DNA, the CDR3 is TGTGCCAGCAGCCCGGACCGGACATCCTTTGGCTACACCTTC.

The chain uses TRBV6-5 and TRBJ1-1; D gene unclear. CDR1 MNHEY and CDR2 SVGAGI come from the germline V gene. The CDR3 is 15 amino acids. Trimming shortened V by 0 bases and J by 0 bases, and 8 bases separated the two germline ends. CDR3 nucleotide sequence: TGTGCCAGCAGTTACTCCGAGGTCATGAACACTGAAGCTTTCTTT. This encodes CASSYSEVMNTEAFF.

The chain recombines TRBV30 with TRBJ2-5, with D possibly being TRBD2 (7 bases). The CDR3 contains 14 residues. The germline V gene encodes CDR1 GTSNPN and CDR2 SVGIG (reference sequence). Deletions cut 3 bases from V and 4 bases from J, with 15 bases between. The chain's CDR3 is CAWSRGGGLETQYF. DNA of the CDR3: TGTGCCTGGAGCCGGGGCGGGGGCCTAGAGACCCAGTACTTC.

This clone occurred once. The V call is TRBV29-1, the J call TRBJ2-7; D gene ambiguous. Germline V gene sequence: CDR1 SQVTM, CDR2 ANQGSEA. V lost 1 base and J lost 7, with 14 bases in between. This CDR3 comprises 13 residues. The CDR3 region is CSVEVPGPGEQYF. In DNA form, the CDR3 reads TGCAGCGTTGAAGTACCAGGTCCGGGTGAGCAGTACTTC.

The chain recombines TRBV5-1 with TRBJ1-6; the D is unclear. The CDR3 loop spans 15 amino acids. From germline, CDR1 is SGHRS and CDR2 YFSETQ. V shed 0 bases and J shed 0 bases, with 4 bases lying between them. In DNA, the CDR3 is TGCGCCAGCAGCTTGGTGGGCTCCTATAATTCACCCCTCCACTTT. Its translation is CASSLVGSYNSPLHF.

The J gene is TRBJ2-5, the V gene TRBV5-1; TRBD1 matches at 10 bases. V trimming: 5 bases; J trimming: 4 bases; junction bases outside the gene matches: 11. The germline gives CDR1 SGHRS, CDR2 YFSETQ. The CDR3 extends over 16 amino acids. The chain's CDR3 is CASRSLRTGGGETQYF. The CDR3 region has the DNA TGCGCCAGCAGGTCCCTCCGGACAGGGGGTGGAGAGACCCAGTACTTC.

The J gene is TRBJ2-5, the V gene TRBV9; D call uncertain. In germline, CDR1 is SGDLS, CDR2 YYNGEE. This CDR3 region has 16 residues. The V end was cut by 4 bases, the J end by 2 bases, with 18 bases between. As DNA, the CDR3 is TGTGCCAGCAGCCCCACTACCACCTACCTTCAAGAGACCCAGTACTTC. Its protein product is CASSPTTTYLQETQYF.

This clone was seen just once. The chain employs TRBV12-5 and TRBJ1-1; TRBD1 matches 7 bases. V lost 7 bases and J lost 7; bases outside the gene matches: 6. CDR3 length: 12 amino acids. Per the germline V gene, CDR1 is LGHNT and CDR2 is FRNRAP. The CDR3 DNA sequence: TGTGCTAGTGTCATTTCAGGGGGTGAAGCTTTCTTT. Encoded protein: CASVISGGEAFF.

This clone was detected only once. The chain uses TRBV28 and TRBJ2-4; maybe TRBD2 (5 bases). The CDR3 is made up of 15 amino acids. Trimming shortened V by 3 bases and J by 9 bases, and 18 bases separated the two germline ends. Germline lookup yields CDR1 MDHEN and CDR2 SYDVKM. This CDR3 is CASSFNAGVGGIQYF. The CDR3 region has the DNA TGTGCCAGCAGTTTTAATGCCGGGGTTGGTGGCATTCAGTACTTC.

The chain has TRBV5-1 and TRBJ2-2, with 9 bases identical to TRBD1. This CDR3 is 16 amino acids long. The ends lost 2 bases at V and 3 bases at J; junction bases unmatched: 5. The germline CDR1 and CDR2 sequences are SGHRS and YFSETQ. CDR3 in amino acids: CASSFPRTGDTGELFF. CDR3 sequence (DNA): TGCGCCAGCAGCTTCCCCAGGACAGGGGACACCGGGGAGCTGTTTTTT.